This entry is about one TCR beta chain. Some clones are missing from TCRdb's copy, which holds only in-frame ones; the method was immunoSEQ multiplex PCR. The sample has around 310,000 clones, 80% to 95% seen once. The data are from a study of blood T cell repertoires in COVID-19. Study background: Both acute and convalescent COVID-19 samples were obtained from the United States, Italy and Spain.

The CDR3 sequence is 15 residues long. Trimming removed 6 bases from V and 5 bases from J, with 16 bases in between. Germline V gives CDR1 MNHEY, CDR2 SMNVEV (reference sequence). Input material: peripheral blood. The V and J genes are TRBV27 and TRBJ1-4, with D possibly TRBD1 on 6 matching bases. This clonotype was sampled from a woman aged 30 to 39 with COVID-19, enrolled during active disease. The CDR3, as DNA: TGTGCCAGCAGGGGGTTTTGGGACAAAAATGAAAAACTGTTTTTT. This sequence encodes CASRGFWDKNEKLFF.